The sequence of this TCR beta chain was determined in a study of control samples from healthy donors and cancer patients. The CDR3 covers 16 residues. Germline V gene sequence: CDR1 LGHNA, CDR2 YNFKEQ. Germline trimming cut 3 bases from V and 3 bases from J; bases unmatched to any gene: 2. Clones were sequenced by immunoSEQ multiplex PCR, and TCRdb holds only the in-frame ones, with some missing. Here the sample spans tens of thousands of clones, roughly 84% being singletons. The chain is built from TRBV4-2 and TRBJ1-6; 10 bases agree with TRBD1. The TCR comes from a man aged 65 to 79 with lung cancer. What was sequenced was PBMCs. The CDR3 sequence is CASSQRTGGYNSPLHF. Written as DNA, the CDR3 is TGTGCCAGCAGCCAGAGGACAGGGGGCTATAATTCACCCCTCCACTTT.